These 18 T cell receptor beta chains originate from one sample sequenced in a study of blood T cells in healthy people across ages (dated by TCRdb to between 2015 and 2016). The method behind the library was 5' RACE. These reads were obtained on an Illumina HiSeq 2500. The second PCR ran for roughly 7 to 11 cycles and used a J-beta primer mix along with a sample-barcoded 5' primer. TCRdb passed the public sequencing reads through fastp at Q25 and MiXCR, retaining productive beta sequences. Identical CDR3 protein sequences are pooled into one entry, listed with their most common genes and DNA. The sample data list roughly 1.7 million distinct CDR3 sequences, and approximately 32% of these were observed just once. Over 9% of the sample is held by the ten biggest clonotypes. The sequencing input was blood. The receptors derive from a woman in her twenties or thirties in good health.

This clonotype was counted at least ten times. Written as DNA, the CDR3 is TGTGCCAGCAAAGGGGCAGGGGCGAAGGGCTACACCTTC. This sequence encodes CASKGAGAKGYTF. The chain combines TRBV25-1 with TRBJ1-2, with D possibly TRBD1 on 6 matching bases. The CDR3 runs 13 residues. The V end lost 7 bases, the J end lost 8 bases, and 17 bases lay between the germline ends. The V gene's germline CDR1 is MGHDK and CDR2 SYGVNS.

This chain joins TRBV29-1 and TRBJ2-2; 11 nucleotides agree with TRBD2. V shed 0 bases, J shed 4 bases, and the junction held 10 bases outside the gene matches. The CDR3 spans 18 residues. Germline V gene lookup returns CDR1 SQVTM and CDR2 ANQGSEA. CDR3 residues: CSVEDGNSGGVSTGELFF. In DNA form, the CDR3 reads TGCAGCGTTGAAGATGGTAATAGCGGGGGGGTGAGCACCGGGGAGCTGTTTTTT.

This clonotype was found a few times. The chain uses TRBV28 and TRBJ1-6; 8 bases match TRBD1. CDR1 and CDR2 from the germline V gene are MDHEN and SYDVKM. The length of the CDR3 is 16 residues. Trimming at V came to 4 bases and at J to 10 bases, leaving 12 bases not matched to a gene. The CDR3 nucleotides are TGTGCCAGCAGTTGGGAAGCCGGGACAGGTTCCTCACCCCTCCACTTT. It translates to CASSWEAGTGSSPLHF.

With regard to this clonotype: A much larger clonotype is one base distant, so this may be a read error. The gene calls are TRBV5-1 and TRBJ1-5, with 7 bases lining up with TRBD1. The CDR3 has 14 residues. Germline values: CDR1 SGHRS, CDR2 YFSETQ. Here the CDR3 DNA reads TGCGCCGGCAGCGAGGGGGCTCCCAATCAGCCCCAGCATTTT. Encoded protein: CAGSEGAPNQPQHF.

About this clonotype itself: An end of the junction does not agree with germline; a read error may underlie this. V and J are TRBV7-2 and TRBJ2-3; weak D call: TRBD2 (6 bases). CDR1 is SGHTA and CDR2 is FQGNSA in the germline V gene. The CDR3 is 11 residues long. The CDR3 DNA reads TGTGCCGGCAGCGTATCGGGGGCGCAGTATTTT. It yields the protein CAGSVSGAQYF.

This clonotype has just a few counts. The rearrangement links TRBV7-2 to TRBJ1-1; TRBD1 might be the D (6 bases). The V gene lost 4 bases and the J gene lost 4 bases, with 13 bases spanning the gap. Germline-derived CDR1 and CDR2 are SGHTA and FQGNSA. The CDR3 runs to 14 residues. The CDR3 DNA follows: TGTGCCAGCAGCTGGAAGGGGGGAGCCACTGAAGCTTTCTTT. It codes for CASSWKGGATEAFF.

In the case of this clonotype: The junction departs from germline at one end; a sequencing error may be responsible. The chain recombines TRBV29-1 with TRBJ2-5; D is unclear. CDR1 SQVTM and CDR2 ANQGSEA come from the germline V gene. The CDR3 length is 13 residues. The CDR3 protein is CSVEGPDLETQYF. The CDR3 DNA is TGCAGCGTGGAAGGACCAGACCTAGAGACCCAGTACTTC.

Concerning this clonotype itself: A much bigger clone sits one base away, suggesting this may be a read error. The V and J genes are TRBV5-1 and TRBJ2-4, with D perhaps matching TRBD1 (5 bases). Gene TRBJ2-7 matches the end of the DNA better, so the J call may be wrong. The germline gives CDR1 SGHRS, CDR2 YFSETQ. This CDR3 region has 14 residues. For the CDR3, the DNA is TGCGCCAGCAGCTTAATTCCAGGGTTCCACGAGCAGTACTTC. Translating gives CASSLIPGFHEQYF.

This chain connects TRBV27 to TRBJ1-2; D is perhaps TRBD1 (5 bases). The CDR3 contains 14 residues. CDR1 is MNHEY and CDR2 is SMNVEV in the germline V gene (reference sequence). Trimming left V 8 bases short and J 3 bases short, with 16 bases between. In DNA form, the CDR3 reads TGTGCCAGCCGCACCGGGACCGGCTACTATGGCTACACCTTC. It is translated as CASRTGTGYYGYTF.

This clonotype was seen just once. This chain uses TRBV4-1 with TRBJ1-5, with 10 bases identical to TRBD1. Germline CDR1 and CDR2: MGHRA and YSYEKL. Trimming cost V 4 bases and J 0 bases; bases outside gene matches: 12. The CDR3 is 19 residues long. The chain's CDR3 is CASSRKGTGDENSNQPQHF. The CDR3 DNA sequence: TGCGCCAGCAGCCGGAAAGGGACAGGGGACGAAAATAGCAATCAGCCCCAGCATTTT.

In regard to this clonotype: This is likely a read error, given that the CDR3 carries no conserved phenylalanine or tryptophan at its end. The gene calls are TRBV10-3 and TRBJ1-6; no clear D. Per the germline V gene, CDR1 is ENHRY and CDR2 is SYGVKD. The V and J ends lost 2 bases and 8 bases respectively, with 16 bases between them. The length of the CDR3 is 16 residues. CDR3 amino acids: CAISEPDEGPDSPLHI. The CDR3 nucleotides are TGTGCCATCAGTGAGCCCGACGAGGGTCCGGATTCACCCCTCCACATT.

The sample holds a few counts of this clonotype. The genes are TRBV3-1 and TRBJ1-1; D unclear. Germline V gene sequence: CDR1 LGHDT, CDR2 YNNKEL (reference sequence). V was trimmed by 1 base and J by 4 bases, leaving 10 bases between them. The CDR3 is made up of 14 amino acids. The DNA of the CDR3 is TGTGCCAGCAGCCAAGCTGGTGGGAGCACTGAAGCTTTCTTT. It yields the protein CASSQAGGSTEAFF.

Worth noting for this clonotype: A read error is possible here, since a much larger clone lies one base away. The CDR3 spells CSISGTSGFQETRYF. CDR3 sequence (DNA): TGCAGCATTTCCGGGACTAGCGGTTTCCAAGAGACCCGGTACTTC. This rearrangement joins TRBV29-1 to TRBJ2-5; 11 bases map to TRBD2. This CDR3 has 15 amino acids. Per the germline V gene, CDR1 is SQVTM and CDR2 is ANQGSEA.

The rearrangement joins TRBV28 to TRBJ2-7; D may be TRBD1 (6 bases). Germline V gene data show CDR1 as MDHEN and CDR2 as SYDVKM. V was trimmed by 6 bases and J by 2 bases, leaving 17 bases between them. This CDR3 has 15 amino acids. CDR3 DNA sequence: TGTGCCAGCAGCAGGGGACAAATAAGACCCTACGAGCAGTACTTC. Its translation is CASSRGQIRPYEQYF. Full variable domain (outside the CDR3, taken from reference TRBV28 and TRBJ2-7): DVKVTQSSRYLVKRTGEKVFLECVQDMDHENMFWYRQDPGLGLRLIYFSYDVKMKEKGDIPEGYSVSREKKERFSLILESASTNQTSMYLCASSRGQIRPYEQYFGPGTRLTVT.

The J gene is TRBJ2-7, the V gene TRBV4-1; D may be TRBD1 or TRBD2 (5 bases each). This CDR3 is 15 amino acids long. Germline V gene lookup returns CDR1 MGHRA and CDR2 YSYEKL. The germline V and J ends were trimmed by 2 bases and 5 bases, with 16 bases remaining between them. The CDR3 reads CASSQSGVGVNEQYF. The CDR3 nucleotides are TGCGCCAGCAGCCAAAGTGGGGTGGGGGTTAACGAGCAGTACTTC.

Turning to this clonotype: It may be a read error: a sequence one base away is much more abundant. In nucleotides, the CDR3 is TGCAGCGTTGGGCTGGGAGGGAGAGGCGATGAGCAGTTCTTC. Translation gives CSVGLGGRGDEQFF. The rearrangement links TRBV29-1 to TRBJ2-1; 7 bases are a match to TRBD2. Germline loops: CDR1 SQVTM, CDR2 ANQGSEA. V lost 4 bases to trimming and J lost 8 bases; unmatched junction nucleotides: 11. This CDR3 region has 14 residues.

The chain uses TRBV28 and TRBJ1-1, with TRBD1 matching 7 bases. Germline trimming cut 6 bases from V and 0 bases from J; bases unmatched to any gene: 7. Germline V gives CDR1 MDHEN, CDR2 SYDVKM. CDR3 length equals 15 residues. The CDR3 spells CASSSGQVLNTEAFF. The CDR3 bases are TGTGCCAGCAGCTCTGGACAGGTTCTGAACACTGAAGCTTTCTTT. The full variable domain, with the rest looked up from reference TRBV28 and TRBJ1-1, is DVKVTQSSRYLVKRTGEKVFLECVQDMDHENMFWYRQDPGLGLRLIYFSYDVKMKEKGDIPEGYSVSREKKERFSLILESASTNQTSMYLCASSSGQVLNTEAFFGQGTRLTVV.

Details on this clonotype: Since a much larger clone is just one base distant, this may be a read error. The chain recombines TRBV29-1 with TRBJ2-5, with TRBD1 identical over 7 bases. The closer fit of TRBJ2-7 to the DNA end suggests the J call may be wrong. Looked up from germline, CDR1 is SQVTM and CDR2 is ANQGSEA. The CDR3 has 15 residues. The CDR3 reads CSAGSGSGQSCEQYF. The CDR3 DNA reads TGCAGCGCAGGAAGTGGTTCGGGACAGAGCTGCGAGCAGTACTTC.